This T cell receptor (beta chain) stems from a study of blood T cell repertoires in COVID-19 (dated by TCRdb to 2020 to 2022). For context, the study as a whole: Collaborator samples came from the United States, Italy and Spain and covered acute and convalescent phases of COVID-19. The material from the prospective study consisted of cDNA or gDNA derived from T cells, B-cell-depleted T cells, or PBMCs. The dataset comprised deeply sampled blood TCRbeta repertoires from subjects exposed to, actively infected with, or recovered from COVID-19. The repertoires were released in a freely available public database meant as a resource for research on the immune response to SARS-CoV-2. Samples were obtained from the ongoing ImmuneRACE study (first 160 participants) and from about 1,300 subjects provided by 6 global collaborators. Sample metadata almost always included a de-identified subject ID, COVID-19 status, age in years and sex. Where available, HLA class I and class II types were obtained from metadata supplied by the sample provider rather than from assay-based typing.

Collaborating institutions collected whole blood in K2EDTA tubes following their own protocols. For TCRbeta analysis, collaborators shipped samples as frozen whole blood, isolated PBMCs, or DNA extracted from either of those sample types. The study at large found these results: How much clinical and demographic metadata was included differed by source and by participant, and the metadata was provided uncurated.

As encoded in the germline V gene, CDR1 is KGHDR while CDR2 is SFDVKD. The CDR3 sequence holds 17 residues, the cysteine and phenylalanine included. Only CDR3 DNA remains: 51 bases, in frame from the first base. Germline trimming amounts to 4 bases on V and 2 bases on J, with 9 as the count of junction bases outside the gene matches. A note on this clone: The clone's antigen remains unknown. Base qualities are not provided; no much larger clone lies one nucleotide away.

TCRbeta CDR3 regions were amplified from genomic DNA by means of the immunoSEQ Assay, a bias-controlled multiplex PCR. The authors processed their data as follows. The number of nucleated cells in each sample was estimated from the amplification of reference gene primers within the assay. To quantify the absolute abundance of each unique TCRbeta CDR3 rearrangement, sequence reads were collapsed and filtered. Productive Simpson clonality was computed per sample as the square root of Simpson's diversity index over productive rearrangements. Sourced from immuneACCESS, this table was stored by TCRdb with only in-frame sequences that have V and J called. A share of the clones is absent; for the studies checked, an unresolved V gene accounts for under half, and the remainder has no known explanation. Clonal size and the V and J genes are those of that table, whereas D and trimming came from the DNA. In this sample the table shows 150,000 to 180,000 clones, roughly four fifths of which occur a single time. The top ten constitute roughly 1.5% of the sample.

This chain joins TRBV24-1 to TRBJ2-3, and 9 junction bases match TRBD1. Sequencing was carried out using peripheral blood. This TCR was recovered from an elderly man with acute or convalescent COVID-19. CDR3 region: CATSDKYYRGPTDTQYF. At the DNA level, the sequence is TGTGCCACCAGTGACAAATACTACAGGGGGCCCACAGATACGCAGTATTTT.